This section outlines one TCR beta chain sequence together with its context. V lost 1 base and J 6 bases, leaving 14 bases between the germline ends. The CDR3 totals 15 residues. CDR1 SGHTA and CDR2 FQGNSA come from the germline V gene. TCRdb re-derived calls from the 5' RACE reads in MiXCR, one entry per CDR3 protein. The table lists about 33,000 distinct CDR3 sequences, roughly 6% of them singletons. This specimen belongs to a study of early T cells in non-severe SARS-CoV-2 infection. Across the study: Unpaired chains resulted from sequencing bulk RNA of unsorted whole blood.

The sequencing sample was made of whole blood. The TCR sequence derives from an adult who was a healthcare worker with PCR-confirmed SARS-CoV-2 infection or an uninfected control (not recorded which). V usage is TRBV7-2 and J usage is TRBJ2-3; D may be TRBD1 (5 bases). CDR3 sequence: CASSLGGASSDTQYF. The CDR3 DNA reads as TGTGCCAGCAGCTTAGGGGGCGCCTCTTCGGATACGCAGTATTTT.